Listed below are T cell receptor beta chains from one sample, sequenced in a study of T cell repertoires in cytomegalovirus infection. Their recognized antigens are unknown. TCRdb re-called the reads with MiXCR, one entry per CDR3 protein. Of around 310,000 distinct CDR3 sequences listed, about 29% are singletons. The sample consisted of cultured PBMCs, taken from culture after CMV antigen stimulation. The receptor set was obtained from a human donor in good health (CMV status not recorded). Some clones in this sample may be carry-over from other donors' samples. Both conserved end residues are part of each CDR3. A D gene is named only where the DNA matches it firmly. Clone size, where shown, is once, few, many, or a class for clones that have expanded.

v_gene	j_gene	abundance	d_gene	CDR3aa	CDR3nt
TRBV28	TRBJ2-7	few	-	CASNSIDHEQYF	TGTGCCAGCAATTCTATCGACCACGAGCAGTACTTC
TRBV7-9	TRBJ2-1	-	TRBD1	CASSVTGTGGAYNEQFF	TGTGCCAGCAGCGTCACCGGGACAGGGGGGGCCTACAATGAGCAGTTCTTC
TRBV7-8	TRBJ1-4	few	-	CASSLAGTFKEKLFF	TGTGCCAGCAGCTTAGCCGGGACGTTCAAGGAAAAACTGTTTTTT
TRBV19	TRBJ2-2	-	TRBD2	CASGRLGTGELFF	TGTGCCAGCGGGAGGCTCGGGACCGGGGAGCTGTTTTTT
TRBV12-3/TRBV12-4	TRBJ1-1	-	-	CASSHRIGGNTEAFF	TGTGCCAGCAGTCATCGTATTGGGGGTAACACTGAAGCTTTCTTT
TRBV27	TRBJ1-4	-	-	CASSQGGEKLFF	TGTGCCAGCAGTCAAGGGGGGGAAAAACTGTTTTTT
TRBV6-1	TRBJ1-2	few	TRBD1	CASSEARTGGYGYTF	TGTGCCAGCAGTGAAGCCAGGACAGGAGGCTATGGCTACACCTTC
TRBV4-1	TRBJ2-1	-	-	CASSQAWRSYNEQFF	TGCGCCAGCAGCCAAGCTTGGCGGAGCTACAATGAGCAGTTCTTC
TRBV27	TRBJ1-4	few	TRBD1	CASGRRTGGAEKLFF	TGTGCCAGCGGCCGTCGGACAGGGGGCGCGGAAAAACTGTTTTTT
TRBV2	TRBJ1-3	-	-	CASSETQRGNTIYF	TGTGCCAGCAGTGAGACCCAGAGGGGAAACACCATATATTTT
TRBV23-1	TRBJ1-5	few	-	CASSQSGAAYSNQPQHF	TGCGCCAGCAGTCAATCGGGGGCAGCTTATAGCAATCAGCCCCAGCATTTT
TRBV28	TRBJ2-7	-	-	CASSFRIGTSYEQYF	TGTGCCAGCAGTTTCCGCATTGGCACTTCCTACGAGCAGTACTTC
TRBV7-2	TRBJ2-1	-	TRBD2	CASSPPPGGAWNEQFF	TGTGCCAGCAGCCCCCCTCCGGGAGGGGCTTGGAATGAGCAGTTCTTC
TRBV7-3	TRBJ2-3	-	-	CASSLGGGRTDTQYF	TGTGCCAGCAGCTTGGGGGGGGGGCGCACAGATACGCAGTATTTT
TRBV12-3/TRBV12-4	TRBJ1-1	-	TRBD1	CASTTRQGMNTEAFF	TGTGCCAGCACTACCCGACAGGGTATGAACACTGAAGCTTTCTTT
TRBV7-2	TRBJ1-2	-	-	CASSSSGSYGYTF	TGTGCCAGCAGCTCCTCCGGCAGCTATGGCTACACCTTC
TRBV19	TRBJ2-1	few	TRBD2	CASIPGGVTSNEQFF	TGTGCCAGTATCCCTGGGGGGGTCACGAGCAATGAGCAGTTCTTC
TRBV19	TRBJ1-4	few	-	CASRPGLSNEKLFF	TGTGCCAGTAGACCGGGGCTGAGTAATGAAAAACTGTTTTTT
TRBV6-1	TRBJ1-1	-	-	CASSEANTKAFF	TGTGCCAGCAGTGAAGCGAACACTAAAGCTTTCTTT
TRBV20-1	TRBJ2-7	few	-	CSAVSPGSYEQYF	TGCAGTGCTGTCTCCCCCGGCTCCTACGAGCAGTACTTC
TRBV6-1	TRBJ1-2	-	-	CASTPGGTGGYTF	TGTGCCAGCACCCCTGGGGGGACTGGTGGCTACACCTTC
TRBV10-3	TRBJ2-5	few	-	CAIRELVAGTQYF	TGTGCCATCAGGGAACTAGTTGCTGGGACCCAGTACTTC
TRBV9	TRBJ1-1	-	-	CASSVGSDPEAFF	TGTGCCAGCAGCGTAGGGAGCGATCCTGAAGCTTTCTTT
TRBV12-3/TRBV12-4	TRBJ2-1	-	TRBD2	CASSPGLAGGQFF	TGTGCCAGCAGCCCAGGACTAGCGGGGGGGCAGTTCTTC
TRBV11-1	TRBJ2-7	-	TRBD1	CASSLNRGLNEQYF	TGTGCCAGCAGCTTAAACAGGGGTCTCAACGAGCAGTACTTC
TRBV11-2	TRBJ2-1	many	TRBD2	CASSPTSGSMGQFF	TGTGCCAGCAGTCCGACTAGCGGGAGTATGGGTCAGTTCTTC
TRBV5-4	TRBJ2-3	-	TRBD1	CASSSGGGGTDTQYF	TGTGCCAGCAGCTCAGGGGGCGGTGGCACAGATACGCAGTATTTT
TRBV5-5	TRBJ2-5	-	-	CASSGYSQETQYF	TGTGCCAGCAGCGGTTACAGTCAAGAGACCCAGTACTTC